These 19 T cell receptor beta chains came from one sample sequenced in a study of T-cell memory formation after mild COVID-19 (dated by TCRdb to the early 2020s). Preparation of the library involved 5' RACE. The sequencing machine was an Illumina NovaSeq 6000. Using fastp trimming at Q25 and MiXCR clonotype assembly, TCRdb reanalyzed the public sequencing data and kept in-frame beta chains. For every CDR3 protein sequence, its rows merge into one entry that carries the most common genes and DNA. This sample is represented by 190,000 or so distinct CDR3 sequences; 20% to 25% of them were singletons. 23% of the sample comes from the top ten. The material sequenced was PBMCs or a T cell subset sorted from them (not recorded which). Receptor source: an adult woman who had mild COVID-19 (a few samples of this study predate the infection). The sample titles of this study are shuffled in the database, so cell type and time point are left out; the donor was told from shared clones.

This clonotype was seen more than once but under ten times. The chain combines TRBV27 with TRBJ2-2; tentative D call: TRBD2 (5 bases). This CDR3 has 16 residues. Germline V CDR1 and CDR2: MNHEY, SMNVEV (reference sequence). The V and J ends lost 6 bases and 9 bases respectively, with 23 bases between them. The CDR3 DNA follows: TGTGCCAGCAGCTTTACGCATGAGGGAATAGGTCGGGAGCTGTTTTTT. Translating it yields CASSFTHEGIGRELFF.

Regarding this clonotype: One end of the junction does not line up with germline, which may come from a read error. V and J are TRBV20-1 and TRBJ2-2; 8 bases are a match to TRBD2. CDR1 is DFQATT, CDR2 SNEGSKA, per germline (reference sequence). This CDR3 is built from 13 residues. CDR3 region: CSATGTRTGELIF. The DNA of the CDR3 is TGCAGTGCGACCGGGACTAGAACCGGGGAGCTGATTTTT.

In its sample, this clonotype was seen a few times. The gene calls are TRBV7-6 and TRBJ2-1; 8 bases align to TRBD2. The CDR3 has 14 amino acids. V was pared by 5 bases and J by 8 bases, with 8 bases of the junction left unmatched. CDR1 is SGHVS, CDR2 FNYEAQ, per germline. Here the CDR3 reads CASSPLSGSDEQFF. Written as DNA, the CDR3 is TGTGCCAGCAGCCCCTTGAGCGGGAGCGATGAGCAGTTCTTC.

The chain couples TRBV30 to TRBJ2-7, with 11 bases fitting TRBD1. Germline CDR1 GTSNPN, CDR2 SVGIG (reference sequence). CDR3 length equals 17 residues. V trimming: 4 bases; J trimming: 4 bases; junction bases outside the gene matches: 15. The CDR3 loop is CAWTGDRDRGFVYEQYF. CDR3 sequence (DNA): TGTGCCTGGACCGGTGACCGGGACAGGGGGTTCGTTTACGAGCAGTACTTC.

The chain is built from TRBV12-3 or TRBV12-4 and TRBJ2-6; D ambiguous. With 0 bases removed from V and 0 bases from J, the gap between germline ends came to 18 bases. This CDR3 spans 20 amino acids. The CDR3 protein is CASSLAVPAGSPSGANVLTF. As DNA, the CDR3 is TGTGCCAGCAGTTTAGCGGTCCCTGCAGGTTCCCCCTCTGGGGCCAACGTCCTGACTTTC.

This clonotype was seen a few times. The rearrangement joins TRBV13 to TRBJ2-1; 7 bases line up with TRBD2. CDR1 is PRHDT, CDR2 FYEKMQ, per germline (reference sequence). The CDR3 sequence is 15 residues long. Trimming removed 3 bases from V and 2 bases from J; junction bases left unmatched: 4. CDR3 amino acids: CASSFPSGTYNEQFF. Here the CDR3 DNA reads TGTGCCAGCAGCTTCCCTAGCGGCACCTACAATGAGCAGTTCTTC.

This chain joins TRBV20-1 and TRBJ1-3; 7 bases map to TRBD1. This CDR3 has 15 residues. The J segment lost 0 bases and the V segment lost 6 bases, leaving 8 bases of the junction unmatched. The germline gives CDR1 DFQATT, CDR2 SNEGSKA (reference sequence). The CDR3 nucleotides read TGCAGTGCGGGAACAGGGGTACACTCTGGAAACACCATATATTTT. This translates into CSAGTGVHSGNTIYF.

A remark on this clonotype: One end of the junction varies from germline; a read error may be responsible. The rearrangement uses TRBV5-6 and TRBJ2-5, with 7 bases aligning to TRBD1. Germline CDR1 is SGHDT and CDR2 is YYEEEE. The CDR3 extends over 13 amino acids. The CDR3 loop reads CASTLRGLETQYF. The CDR3 nucleotides read TGTGCCAGCACCTTGAGGGGGCTAGAGACCCAGTACTTC.

This clonotype was seen ten or more times. It is unclear where the CDR3 begins or ends on the DNA, so no DNA is shown, and the CDR3 is as TCRdb lists it. The CDR3 here is CASSFWGQGALNF. This sequence joins TRBV12-3 or TRBV12-4 and TRBJ2-7; the table's D call TRBD1 went unverified against the DNA. Counting both end residues, the CDR3 totals 13 amino acids.

The chain is built from TRBV20-1 and TRBJ2-2; D might be TRBD2 (5 bases). Germline V gene sequence: CDR1 DFQATT, CDR2 SNEGSKA (reference sequence). Trimming took off 3 bases at V and 2 bases at J, with 7 bases between the two ends. The CDR3 length is 13 residues. CDR3 sequence: CSAREANTGELFF. The DNA of the CDR3 is TGCAGTGCTAGGGAGGCAAACACCGGGGAGCTGTTTTTT.

The gene calls are TRBV4-3 and TRBJ2-1; D assignment may be TRBD1 or TRBD2 (5 bases each). V lost 2 bases to trimming and J lost 7 bases, with 9 bases between them. This CDR3 region has 13 residues. Germline V CDR1 and CDR2: LGHNA, YSLEER. Written as DNA, the CDR3 is TGCGCCAGCAGCCAATCTGGGGGAAATGAGCAGTTCTTC. Translating gives CASSQSGGNEQFF.

Only a few counts were recorded for this clonotype. This chain's CDR3 is CASSDDPINEQFF. The CDR3 DNA is TGTGCCAGCAGTGACGACCCGATTAATGAGCAGTTCTTC. The gene calls are TRBV6-1 and TRBJ2-1, with D uncertain. Germline CDR1 is MNHNS and CDR2 is SASEGT. The CDR3 length is 13 residues. Trimming shortened V by 3 bases and J by 7 bases, and 10 bases separated the two germline ends.

The chain combines TRBV9 with TRBJ1-1; 9 nucleotides agree with TRBD1. After removal of 0 bases from V and 4 bases from J, the junction contained 1 base not matched to a gene. The CDR3 contains 14 residues. Germline CDR1 reads SGDLS; CDR2 reads YYNGEE. CDR3 sequence: CASSVGDRVTEAFF. As DNA, the CDR3 is TGTGCCAGCAGCGTAGGGGACAGGGTCACTGAAGCTTTCTTT.

This clonotype has more than one count but fewer than ten. The chain combines TRBV15 with TRBJ1-1; D not certain. This CDR3 has 13 amino acids. V was clipped by 5 bases and J by 12 bases, with 19 bases between them. Germline assignment: CDR1 LNHNV and CDR2 YYDKDF (reference sequence). The CDR3 sequence is CATSSRGPPESFF. The CDR3 DNA follows: TGTGCCACCAGCTCCCGCGGCCCACCGGAGTCTTTCTTT.

This clonotype has a count of ten or more. The rearrangement uses TRBV4-1 and TRBJ2-3; D is undetermined. The germline CDR1 and CDR2 sequences are MGHRA and YSYEKL. This CDR3 contains 14 residues. V was pared by 2 bases and J by 1 base, with 7 bases between. The CDR3 DNA follows: TGCGCCAGCAGCCAATTTGCGGGCACAGATACGCAGTATTTT. It yields the protein CASSQFAGTDTQYF.

The chain employs TRBV11-1 and TRBJ2-3; TRBD1 agrees at 12 bases. The V segment lost 5 bases and the J segment 7 bases; nucleotides outside the gene matches: 7. The CDR3 is 15 amino acids. Germline V CDR1 and CDR2: SGHAT, FQDESV (reference sequence). Here the CDR3 DNA reads TGTGCCAGCAGCGGGGACAGGGGGCGCGTGAATACGCAGTATTTT. It yields the protein CASSGDRGRVNTQYF.

About this clonotype itself: One junction end disagrees with the germline gene, perhaps due to a read error. This chain joins TRBV12-3 or TRBV12-4 and TRBJ1-2; no clear D. The CDR3 loop spans 18 amino acids. This CDR3 reads CASSLEPLPDGPRGGYTF. DNA for the CDR3: TGTGCCAGCAGCTTAGAGCCCCTTCCCGACGGTCCCCGGGGAGGCTACACCTTC.

This clonotype has just a few counts. This chain connects TRBV7-6 to TRBJ1-1; D might be TRBD1 (6 bases). The CDR3 spans 15 residues. The germline gives CDR1 SGHVS, CDR2 FNYEAQ. Trimming removed 3 bases at V and 4 bases at J, with 15 bases between. Written as DNA, the CDR3 is TGTGCCAGCAGCTTGGGTCAGGGGCTCGTCACTGAAGCTTTCTTT. Translating it yields CASSLGQGLVTEAFF.

The rearrangement links TRBV9 to TRBJ1-4; unclear D gene. The CDR3 sequence is 14 residues long. Trimming pared 2 bases from V and 7 bases from J, leaving 12 bases between. CDR1 and CDR2 from the germline V gene are SGDLS and YYNGEE. CDR3 sequence: CASSVESGSEKLFF. CDR3 nucleotide sequence: TGTGCCAGCAGCGTGGAATCAGGTTCTGAAAAACTGTTTTTT.